This TCR beta chain is drawn from a study of identical twins. Findings and caveats of the study: Models underestimated TCR alpha sharing (out-of-frame) in monozygotic twins.

The CDR3 loop spans 15 amino acids. This clonotype was observed a few times. What it recognizes is unknown. A universal primer site was added by template switching, and unique molecular identifiers were carried by the cDNA. One entry per CDR3 protein, called by TCRdb with MiXCR from the 5' RACE reads. The sample yields around 370,000 distinct CDR3 sequences, 9% to 10% seen once. Sequences were obtained from naive T cells sorted from blood. This receptor was obtained from a woman between 50 and 59 years old in good health. The chain combines TRBV21-1 with TRBJ2-1. TRBV21-1 is deemed a pseudogene. Here the CDR3 DNA reads TGTGCCAGCAGCAATAGCGGGAGGTTCTACAATGAGCAGTTCTTC. Translated, it gives CASSNSGRFYNEQFF.